This T cell receptor (beta chain) was recovered during a study of cytomegalovirus exposure and HLA in healthy donors. General study findings and limits: Prediction of most subjects' HLA-A and HLA-B alleles by TCR beta sequences was reportedly accurate.

Amplification used 60 Vbeta primers and 13 Jbeta primers. The method was immunoSEQ multiplex PCR; TCRdb's version includes in-frame clones alone and lacks a portion of them. The sample carries 150,000 to 160,000 clones, around 70% recorded once. This CDR3 is 16 amino acids long. After removal of 3 bases from V and 5 bases from J, the junction contained 7 bases not matched to a gene. Remarks on this clone: Antigen: not known.

The V gene is TRBV23-1, the J gene TRBJ2-2; 9 bases match TRBD1. TRBV23-1 is an ORF, with its function uncertain. Sample: PBMCs. This receptor was identified in a man aged 25-45 years in good health and CMV-seronegative. The CDR3 sequence is CASSHTGQGGTGELFF. The DNA for the CDR3 is TGCGCCAGCAGTCATACGGGACAGGGTGGGACCGGGGAGCTGTTTTTT.